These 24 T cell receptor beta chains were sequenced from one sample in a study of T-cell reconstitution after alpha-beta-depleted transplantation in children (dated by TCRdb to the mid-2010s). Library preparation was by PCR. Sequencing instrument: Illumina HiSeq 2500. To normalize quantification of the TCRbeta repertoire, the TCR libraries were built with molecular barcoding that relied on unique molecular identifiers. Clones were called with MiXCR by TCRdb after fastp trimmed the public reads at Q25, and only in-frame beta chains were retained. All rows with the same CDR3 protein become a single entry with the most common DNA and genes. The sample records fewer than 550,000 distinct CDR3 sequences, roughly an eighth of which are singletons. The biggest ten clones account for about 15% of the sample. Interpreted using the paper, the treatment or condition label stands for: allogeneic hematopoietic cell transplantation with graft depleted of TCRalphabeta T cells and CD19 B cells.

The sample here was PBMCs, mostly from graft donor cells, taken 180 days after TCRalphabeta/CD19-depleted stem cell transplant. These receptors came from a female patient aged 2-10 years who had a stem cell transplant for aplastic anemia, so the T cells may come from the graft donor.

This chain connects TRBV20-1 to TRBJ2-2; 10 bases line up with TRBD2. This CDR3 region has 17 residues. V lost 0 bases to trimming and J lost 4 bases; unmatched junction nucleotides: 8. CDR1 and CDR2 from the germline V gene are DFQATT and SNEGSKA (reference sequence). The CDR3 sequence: CSARDPLAGGSTGELFF. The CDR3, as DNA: TGCAGTGCTAGAGATCCCTTAGCGGGGGGCAGCACCGGGGAGCTGTTTTTT.

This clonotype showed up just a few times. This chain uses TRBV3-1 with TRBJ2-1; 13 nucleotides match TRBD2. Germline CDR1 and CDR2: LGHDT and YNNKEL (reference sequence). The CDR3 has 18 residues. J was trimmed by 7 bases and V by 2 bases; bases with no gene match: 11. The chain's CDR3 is CASSQTGLAGRITNEQFF. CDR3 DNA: TGTGCCAGCAGCCAAACGGGACTAGCGGGAAGAATCACGAATGAGCAGTTCTTC.

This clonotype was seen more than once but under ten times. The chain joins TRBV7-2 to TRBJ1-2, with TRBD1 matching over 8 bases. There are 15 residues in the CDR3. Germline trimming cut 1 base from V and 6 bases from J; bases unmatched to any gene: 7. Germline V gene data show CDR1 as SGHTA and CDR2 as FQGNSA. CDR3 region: CASSLVVRGLDGYTF. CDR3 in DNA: TGTGCCAGCAGCTTAGTCGTCAGGGGGCTTGATGGCTACACCTTC.

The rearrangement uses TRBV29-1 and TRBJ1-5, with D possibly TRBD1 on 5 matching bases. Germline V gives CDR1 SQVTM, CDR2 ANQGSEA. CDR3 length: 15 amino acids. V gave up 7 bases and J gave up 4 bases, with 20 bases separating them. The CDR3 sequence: CSGLWRTGTNQPQHF. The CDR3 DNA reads TGCAGCGGGCTTTGGAGGACGGGGACGAATCAGCCCCAGCATTTT.

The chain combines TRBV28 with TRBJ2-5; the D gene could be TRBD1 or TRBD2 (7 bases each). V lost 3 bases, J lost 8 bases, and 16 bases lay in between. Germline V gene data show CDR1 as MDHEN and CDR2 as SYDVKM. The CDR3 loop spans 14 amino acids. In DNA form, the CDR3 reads TGTGCCAGCAGTTTGCCAGGGGGGGGGGTCACCCAGTACTTC. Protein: CASSLPGGGVTQYF.

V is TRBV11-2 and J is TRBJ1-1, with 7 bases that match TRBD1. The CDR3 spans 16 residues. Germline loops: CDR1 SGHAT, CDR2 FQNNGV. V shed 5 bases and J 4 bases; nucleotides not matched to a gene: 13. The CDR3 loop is CASSPRQGRKVTEAFF. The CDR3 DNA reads TGTGCCAGCAGCCCTAGACAGGGCCGTAAGGTCACTGAAGCTTTCTTT.

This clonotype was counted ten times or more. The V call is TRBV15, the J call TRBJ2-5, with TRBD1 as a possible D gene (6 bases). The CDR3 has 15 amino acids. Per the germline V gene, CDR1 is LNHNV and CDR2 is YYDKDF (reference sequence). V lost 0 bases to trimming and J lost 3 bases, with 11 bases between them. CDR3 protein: CATSREATGKETQYF. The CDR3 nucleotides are TGTGCCACCAGCAGAGAGGCGACAGGAAAAGAGACCCAGTACTTC.

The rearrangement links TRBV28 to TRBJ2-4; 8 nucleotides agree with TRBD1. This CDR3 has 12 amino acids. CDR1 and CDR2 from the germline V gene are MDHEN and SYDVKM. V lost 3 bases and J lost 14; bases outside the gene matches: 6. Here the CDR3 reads CASSFLGTGEYF. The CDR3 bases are TGTGCCAGCAGTTTTCTAGGGACAGGAGAGTACTTC.

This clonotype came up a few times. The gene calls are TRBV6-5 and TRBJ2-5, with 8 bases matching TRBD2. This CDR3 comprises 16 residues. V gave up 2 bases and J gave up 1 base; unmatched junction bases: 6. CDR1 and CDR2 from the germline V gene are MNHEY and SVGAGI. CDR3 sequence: CASSYPKRESQETQYF. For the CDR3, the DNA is TGTGCCAGCAGTTACCCGAAGCGGGAGTCCCAAGAGACCCAGTACTTC.

The CDR3 loop is CASSPSRDRVGGQPQHF. The DNA for the CDR3 is TGTGCCAGCAGTCCCAGCCGGGACAGGGTAGGTGGTCAGCCCCAGCATTTT. The V and J genes are TRBV27 and TRBJ1-5; TRBD1 aligns across 9 bases. Losses at the gene ends were 5 bases for V and 6 bases for J; bases not matched to a gene: 14. The length of the CDR3 is 17 residues. Germline CDR1 MNHEY, CDR2 SMNVEV (reference sequence).

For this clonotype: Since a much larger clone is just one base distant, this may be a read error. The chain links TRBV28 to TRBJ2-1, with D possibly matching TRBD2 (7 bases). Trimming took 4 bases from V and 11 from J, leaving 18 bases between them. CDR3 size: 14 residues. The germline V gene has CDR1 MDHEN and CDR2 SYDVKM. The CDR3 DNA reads TGTGCCAGCAGTTCGGCGGGGGCTAGAGAACAGCAGTTCTTC. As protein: CASSSAGAREQQFF.

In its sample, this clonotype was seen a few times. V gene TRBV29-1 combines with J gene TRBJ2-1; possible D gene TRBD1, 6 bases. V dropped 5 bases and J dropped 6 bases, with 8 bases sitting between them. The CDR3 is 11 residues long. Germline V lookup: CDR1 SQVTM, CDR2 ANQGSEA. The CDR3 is CSVYRANEQFF. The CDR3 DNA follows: TGCAGCGTTTACAGGGCCAATGAGCAGTTCTTC.

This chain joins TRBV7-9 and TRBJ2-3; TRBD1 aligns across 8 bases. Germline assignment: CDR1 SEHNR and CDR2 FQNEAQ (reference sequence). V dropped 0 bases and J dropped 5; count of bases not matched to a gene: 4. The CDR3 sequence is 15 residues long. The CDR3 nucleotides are TGTGCCAGCAGCTTAGCGCAGGGGGCTATAGATACGCAGTATTTT. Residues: CASSLAQGAIDTQYF. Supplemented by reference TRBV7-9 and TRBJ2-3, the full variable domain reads DTGVSQNPRHKITKRGQNVTFRCDPISEHNRLYWYRQTLGQGPEFLTYFQNEAQLEKSRLLSDRFSAERPKGSFSTLEIQRTEQGDSAMYLCASSLAQGAIDTQYFGPGTRLTVL.

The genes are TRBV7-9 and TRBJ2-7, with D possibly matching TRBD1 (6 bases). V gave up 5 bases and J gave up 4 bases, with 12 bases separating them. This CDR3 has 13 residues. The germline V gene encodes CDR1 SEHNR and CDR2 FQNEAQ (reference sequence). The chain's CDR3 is CASSTQGWYEQYF. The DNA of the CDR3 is TGTGCCAGCAGCACCCAGGGGTGGTACGAGCAGTACTTC.

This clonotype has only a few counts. The CDR3 here is CASSQDGLAEAGPDTQYF. The CDR3 DNA reads TGCGCCAGCAGCCAAGATGGACTAGCGGAGGCGGGGCCAGATACGCAGTATTTT. This sequence joins TRBV4-3 and TRBJ2-3; 10 bases align to TRBD2. The germline V gene has CDR1 LGHNA and CDR2 YSLEER. Trimming cost V 0 bases and J 4 bases; bases outside gene matches: 10. This CDR3 contains 18 residues.

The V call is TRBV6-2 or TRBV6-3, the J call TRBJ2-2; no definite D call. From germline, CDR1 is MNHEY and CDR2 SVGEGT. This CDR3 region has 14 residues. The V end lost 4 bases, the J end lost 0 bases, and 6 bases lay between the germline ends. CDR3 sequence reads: CASSLDTNTGELFF. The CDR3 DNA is TGTGCCAGCAGTTTAGACACGAACACCGGGGAGCTGTTTTTT.

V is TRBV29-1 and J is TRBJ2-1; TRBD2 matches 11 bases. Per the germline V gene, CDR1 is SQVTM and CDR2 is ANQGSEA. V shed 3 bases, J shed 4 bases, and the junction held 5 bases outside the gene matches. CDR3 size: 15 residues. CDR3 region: CSVDRTSGWYNEQFF. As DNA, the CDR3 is TGCAGCGTTGACCGGACTAGCGGGTGGTACAATGAGCAGTTCTTC.

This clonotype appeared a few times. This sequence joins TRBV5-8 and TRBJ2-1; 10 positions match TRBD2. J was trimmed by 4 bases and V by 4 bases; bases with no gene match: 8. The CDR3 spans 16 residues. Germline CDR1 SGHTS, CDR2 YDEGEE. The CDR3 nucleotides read TGTGCCAGCAGCCCTGAGGGGACTAGCGTTTACAATGAGCAGTTCTTC. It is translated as CASSPEGTSVYNEQFF.

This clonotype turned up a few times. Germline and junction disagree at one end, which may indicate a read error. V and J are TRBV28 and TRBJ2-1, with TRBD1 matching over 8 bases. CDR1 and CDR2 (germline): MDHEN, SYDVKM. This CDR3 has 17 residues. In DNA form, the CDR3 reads TGTGCCAGCACGGCAGGGGGCTATCGGCAGGCCTACGATGAGCAGTTCTTC. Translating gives CASTAGGYRQAYDEQFF.

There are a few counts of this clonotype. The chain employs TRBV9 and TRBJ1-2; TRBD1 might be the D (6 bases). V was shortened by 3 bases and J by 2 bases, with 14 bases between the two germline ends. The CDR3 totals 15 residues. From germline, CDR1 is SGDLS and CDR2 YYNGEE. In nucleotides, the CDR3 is TGTGCCAGCAGCGAGGGGGGCGTCGTCAACTATGGCTACACCTTC. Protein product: CASSEGGVVNYGYTF.

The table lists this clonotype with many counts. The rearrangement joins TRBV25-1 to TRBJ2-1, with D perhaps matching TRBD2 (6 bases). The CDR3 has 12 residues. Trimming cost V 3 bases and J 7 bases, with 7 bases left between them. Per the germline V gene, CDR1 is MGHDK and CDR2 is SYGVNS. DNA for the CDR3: TGTGCCAGCAGTGATCGGGGGAATGAGCAGTTCTTC. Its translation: CASSDRGNEQFF.

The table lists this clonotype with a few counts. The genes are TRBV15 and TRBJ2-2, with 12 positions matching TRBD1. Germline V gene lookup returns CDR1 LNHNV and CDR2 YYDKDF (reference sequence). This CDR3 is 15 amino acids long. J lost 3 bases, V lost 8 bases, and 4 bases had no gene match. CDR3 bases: TGTGCCACCCGCCGGGACAGGGGGCACACCGGGGAGCTGTTTTTT. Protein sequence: CATRRDRGHTGELFF.

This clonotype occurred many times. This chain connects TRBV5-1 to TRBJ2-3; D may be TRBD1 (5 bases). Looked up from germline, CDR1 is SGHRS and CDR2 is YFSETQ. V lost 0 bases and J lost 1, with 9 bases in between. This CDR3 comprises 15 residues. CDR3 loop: CASSLAGLGTDTQYF. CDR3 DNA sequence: TGCGCCAGCAGCTTGGCAGGGCTGGGCACAGATACGCAGTATTTT.

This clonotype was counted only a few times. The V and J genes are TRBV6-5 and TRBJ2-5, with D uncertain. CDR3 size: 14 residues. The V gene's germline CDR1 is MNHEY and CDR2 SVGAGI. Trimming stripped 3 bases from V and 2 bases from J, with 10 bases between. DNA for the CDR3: TGTGCCAGCAGTTATGTTACAGAACAAGAGACCCAGTACTTC. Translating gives CASSYVTEQETQYF.